The present T cell receptor (beta chain) was sequenced within a study of shared clonotypes between healthy human individuals. Whole-study findings and limits: As a rule, naive subsets had a larger estimated richness than memory subsets. Only a few donors were included, so the genetic and exposure-history diversity represented was limited. Rarefaction analysis demonstrated incomplete sorted-subset sequencing notwithstanding large depth.

In the sorted-subset replicate PCRs, 200 ng DNA, 25,000 to 35,000 T cell genomes, was used. The method was immunoSEQ multiplex PCR; TCRdb's version includes in-frame clones alone and lacks a portion of them. The repertoire holds about 1 million clones, about 70% seen once, with over 1.3% in the top ten. As to this clone: Its antigen remains unidentified.

Germline V gives CDR1 MGHDK, CDR2 SYGVNS. V was pared by 7 bases and J by 3 bases, with 2 bases of the junction left unmatched. This CDR3 has 12 amino acids. The genes are TRBV25-1 and TRBJ2-7, with 8 bases lining up with TRBD1. The receptor's source is a man aged 18 to 30 in good health. Input material: memory CD4+ T cells sorted from blood. Indicated subset: CD45RA-negative fraction. The chain's CDR3 is CASTGQDYEQYF. CDR3 nucleotide sequence: TGTGCCAGCACGGGACAGGACTACGAGCAGTACTTC.